This TCR beta chain was identified during a study of tumor and adjacent non-tumor tissue in lung cancer. For the study at large: Millions of productive TCRbeta reads were obtained per sample on average.

The template was RNA from unsorted bulk tissue. V lost 5 bases and J lost 15; bases outside the gene matches: 15. Germline V gives CDR1 SQVTM, CDR2 ANQGSEA. The CDR3 has 13 amino acids. A modified ARM-PCR protocol with three rounds of nested PCR amplified TCRbeta. Each CDR3 protein gets one entry after TCRdb re-called the multiplex PCR reads with MiXCR. The table has around 79,000 distinct CDR3 sequences, roughly 72% seen once. The receptor was isolated from a middle-aged woman with non-small cell lung cancer. Sequenced sample: lung tumor tissue. The rearrangement joins TRBV29-1 to TRBJ2-1, with 8 bases aligning to TRBD1. The CDR3 spells CSVRQGSGNKRFF. As DNA, the CDR3 is TGCAGCGTTCGACAGGGGTCTGGCAATAAGCGGTTCTTC.